The clone carrying this T cell receptor beta chain was seen a few times. The sample belongs to a study of blood T cell repertoires in COVID-19. Looking at the study overall: Samples taken during acute and convalescent COVID-19 were collected in the United States, Italy and Spain. Nucleic acid was either cDNA or gDNA, and it came from T cells, B-cell-depleted T cells, or PBMCs.

This CDR3 has 14 amino acids. V lost 7 bases to trimming and J lost 8 bases, with 18 bases between them. CDR1 is LGHNT, CDR2 FRNRAP, per germline. Original processing methods: Nucleated cell number was recorded as an estimate derived from reference gene primer amplification. TCRdb's table, derived via immunoSEQ multiplex PCR, lists solely in-frame clones and lacks some. The V and J calls and the clone size are those of that table, but D and trimming were determined from the DNA. The table lists about 240,000 clones, 70% to 90% of them singletons. The chain employs TRBV12-5 and TRBJ2-1; a weak D match, TRBD1 (6 bases). Sequencing was done on a sample of peripheral blood. The receptor's source is a man in his sixties with acute or convalescent COVID-19. The CDR3 DNA reads as TGTGCTAGTGCCCTCCGGGGCAGGGGAGATGAGCAGTTCTTC. Translated: CASALRGRGDEQFF.